These T cell receptor beta chains were read from a single sample in a study of Graves' ophthalmopathy and Graves' hyperthyroidism. TCRdb called the multiplex PCR reads again in MiXCR, with one record for every CDR3 protein. The profile covers a few hundred thousand distinct CDR3 sequences, with just under 40% appearing a single time and about 4.2% taken by the ten largest. Sequencing was carried out using peripheral blood or thyroid tissue (not recorded which). The source is an adult man with Graves' hyperthyroidism. Both conserved end residues are part of each CDR3. D genes are given only for firm matches. Expanded clones get a size class; other rows say once, few or many, or leave the size out.

CSVTKGGSYEQYF TGCAGCGTCACGAAAGGGGGCTCCTACGAGCAGTACTTC . . TRBJ2-7 TRBV29-1
CASSPGQGAQYF TGTGCCAGCAGCCCGGGACAGGGGGCCCAGTACTTC . TRBD1 TRBJ2-5 TRBV7-3
CASSRLDRSYEQYF TGTGCCAGCAGTCGCCTGGACAGATCCTACGAGCAGTACTTC many . TRBJ2-7 TRBV6-5
CASSSGLAGAYYYEQYF TGTGCCAGCAGCTCGGGACTAGCGGGAGCATATTACTACGAGCAGTACTTC . TRBD2 TRBJ2-7 TRBV7-2
CATSDFGRGSTDTQYF TGTGCCACCAGTGATTTCGGCAGGGGAAGCACAGATACGCAGTATTTT . . TRBJ2-3 TRBV24-1
CASSPPGGRQETQYF TGTGCCAGCTCACCACCTGGCGGACGACAAGAGACCCAGTACTTC . . TRBJ2-5 TRBV18
CASSPLRGTSGNEQYF TGTGCCAGCAGCCCCCTCAGGGGGACTAGCGGCAATGAGCAGTACTTC . TRBD2 TRBJ2-7 TRBV7-9
CASSYSGAQNQPQHF TGCGCCAGCAGCTACTCCGGGGCGCAAAATCAGCCCCAGCATTTT . . TRBJ1-5 TRBV5-1
CASSLDPGRGETQYF TGTGCCAGCAGTTTAGATCCGGGACGAGGGGAGACCCAGTACTTC . . TRBJ2-5 TRBV28
CASSPGQGANTGELFF TGTGCCAGCAGCCCGGGACAGGGGGCGAACACCGGGGAGCTGTTTTTT many TRBD1 TRBJ2-2 TRBV2
CATSDLSETQYF TGTGCCACCAGTGATTTGTCGGAGACCCAGTACTTC many . TRBJ2-5 TRBV24-1
CASSDGGASYEQYF TGTGCCAGCAGTGATGGGGGGGCGTCCTACGAGCAGTACTTC many . TRBJ2-7 TRBV2
CATSRDREYEQYF TGTGCCACCAGCAGGGACAGGGAATACGAGCAGTACTTC . TRBD1 TRBJ2-7 TRBV15
CSARDVLAGVYTF TGCAGTGCTAGAGATGTCCTAGCGGGGGTCTACACCTTC . . TRBJ1-2 TRBV20-1
CASSPHAGGAQYF TGTGCCAGTAGTCCTCACGCGGGGGGGGCCCAGTACTTC . TRBD2 TRBJ2-5 TRBV19
CASSPRTGFGEQYF TGTGCCAGCAGCCCGCGCACAGGGTTTGGGGAGCAGTACTTC many . TRBJ2-7 TRBV7-6
CASSLGTGVVESQYF TGTGCCAGCAGCTTGGGAACAGGGGTGGTAGAGTCCCAGTACTTC many TRBD1 TRBJ2-5 TRBV7-8
CASSQDRADEQYF TGTGCCAGCAGCCAAGACAGGGCTGATGAGCAGTACTTC once TRBD1 TRBJ2-7 TRBV7-2
CASRTGNEQYF TGTGCCAGTAGGACAGGGAACGAGCAGTACTTC many TRBD1 TRBJ2-7 TRBV19
CASSDRPGQHANTGELFF TGTGCCAGCAGCGATCGCCCGGGACAACACGCGAACACCGGGGAGCTGTTTTTT many . TRBJ2-2 TRBV9
CSARRLAGEETQYF TGCAGTGCTAGAAGACTAGCGGGAGAAGAGACCCAGTACTTC many TRBD2 TRBJ2-5 TRBV20-1
CASSQGAGSHEAFF TGCGCCAGCAGCCAAGGCGCAGGGAGCCATGAAGCTTTCTTT many . TRBJ1-1 TRBV4-1
CSATSGDEQYF TGCAGTGCCACCTCGGGGGACGAGCAGTACTTC many . TRBJ2-7 TRBV20-1
CAWGGPGSANTEAFF TGTGCCTGGGGGGGACCGGGGTCAGCGAACACTGAAGCTTTCTTT few . TRBJ1-1 TRBV30